The present entry profiles one T cell receptor beta chain with its context. No antigen is known for it. The data were obtained in a study of STAT5B mutations in CD4+ large granular lymphocyte leukemia. Germline CDR1 reads MNHNS; CDR2 reads SASEGT. V lost 11 bases and J 6 bases, leaving 14 bases between the germline ends. The CDR3 spans 12 residues. Regarding the study as a whole: Without putative leukemic clones, patient CD4-sorted repertoires remained more clonal than healthy CD4+ repertoires. Without HLA matching, higher CD4+ than CD8+ T-LGLL clonality could reflect small sample size.

As processed by the authors: A productive frequency of 2.59 x 10-5 was the lowest detectable. Here immunoSEQ multiplex PCR was the method, and the copy in TCRdb shows in-frame clones only, minus some. The DNA gave D and trimming, while V, J and clone size come from that table. The data show around 33,000 clones, approximately 80% seen once. This chain joins TRBV6-1 and TRBJ2-1, with D perhaps TRBD1 (7 bases). This clonotype was obtained from a human donor in good health. Sequenced material: CD4+ T cells from blood buffy coats. CDR3 nucleotide sequence: TGTGCCGCCAGGGGGGACAGCAATGAGCAGTTCTTC. Protein: CAARGDSNEQFF.